The clone carrying this T cell receptor (beta chain) showed up just a few times. J lost 4 bases, V lost 8 bases, and 6 bases had no gene match. The CDR3 loop spans 14 amino acids. The germline V gene encodes CDR1 MNHNY and CDR2 SVGAGI (reference sequence). TCRdb processed the reads anew with MiXCR; each CDR3 protein has one entry. The profile shows 150,000 to 200,000 distinct CDR3 sequences, approximately 28% of them singletons. This sample was included in a study of T cell repertoires in cytomegalovirus infection. The sample taken for sequencing was PBMCs. The genes are TRBV6-6 and TRBJ2-7, with TRBD1 identical over 12 bases. This sequence was found in a human donor in good health (CMV status not recorded). Some clones in this sample may be carry-over from other donors' samples. The CDR3 nucleotides are TGTGCCAGCTACGGGACAGGGGGCCCTTACGAGCAGTACTTC. This sequence encodes CASYGTGGPYEQYF.